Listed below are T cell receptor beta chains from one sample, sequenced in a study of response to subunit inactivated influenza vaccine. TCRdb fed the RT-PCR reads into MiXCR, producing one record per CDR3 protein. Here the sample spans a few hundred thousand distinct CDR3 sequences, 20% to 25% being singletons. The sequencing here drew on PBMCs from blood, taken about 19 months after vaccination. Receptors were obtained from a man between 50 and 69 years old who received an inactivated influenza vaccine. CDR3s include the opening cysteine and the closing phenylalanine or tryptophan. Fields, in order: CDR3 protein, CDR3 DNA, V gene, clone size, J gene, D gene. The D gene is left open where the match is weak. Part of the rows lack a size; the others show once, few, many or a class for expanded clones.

CDR3: CASSLPPGLAGKDTQYF
DNA: TGTGCCAGCAGCTTGCCCCCGGGACTAGCGGGTAAAGATACGCAGTATTTT
V: TRBV5-4
size: .
J: TRBJ2-3
D: TRBD2

CDR3: CASSPGTGIGKRNQPQHF
DNA: TGTGCCAGCAGCCCGGGGACAGGTATAGGAAAAAGGAATCAGCCCCAGCATTTT
V: TRBV27
size: .
J: TRBJ1-5
D: TRBD1

CDR3: CASSLGTGVIMNTEAFF
DNA: TGTGCCAGCAGCCTCGGGACAGGGGTAATCATGAACACTGAAGCTTTCTTT
V: TRBV3-1
size: few
J: TRBJ1-1
D: TRBD1

CDR3: CSATPAGLESTDTQYF
DNA: TGCAGTGCGACCCCGGCCGGACTAGAGAGCACAGATACGCAGTATTTT
V: TRBV20-1
size: few
J: TRBJ2-3
D: TRBD2

CDR3: CASSRVDGGATEAFF
DNA: TGCGCCAGCAGCCGAGTAGATGGAGGTGCCACTGAAGCTTTCTTT
V: TRBV5-1
size: .
J: TRBJ1-1
D: .

CDR3: CASSYSRQTTNEKLFF
DNA: TGTGCCAGCAGTTACTCCCGACAGACAACTAATGAAAAACTGTTTTTT
V: TRBV6-5
size: .
J: TRBJ1-4
D: .

CDR3: CAISLTGVEQYF
DNA: TGTGCCATCAGCTTGACAGGGGTCGAGCAGTACTTC
V: TRBV10-3
size: .
J: TRBJ2-7
D: TRBD1

CDR3: CGAGGETQYF
DNA: TGCGGAGCGGGAGGAGAGACCCAGTACTTC
V: TRBV29-1
size: few
J: TRBJ2-5
D: TRBD2

CDR3: CAISESSGLSYGYTF
DNA: TGTGCCATCAGTGAGTCGTCCGGACTGAGCTATGGCTACACCTTC
V: TRBV10-3
size: few
J: TRBJ1-2
D: .

CDR3: CASSLQLAGAMNTGELFF
DNA: TGTGCCAGCAGCTTACAGCTAGCGGGAGCAATGAACACCGGGGAGCTGTTTTTT
V: TRBV11-2
size: few
J: TRBJ2-2
D: TRBD2

CDR3: CASSPDRVSYNEQFF
DNA: TGCGCCAGCAGTCCGGACAGGGTCTCCTACAATGAGCAGTTCTTC
V: TRBV5-1
size: few
J: TRBJ2-1
D: TRBD1

CDR3: CASSLTGFYGYTF
DNA: TGCGCCAGCAGCTTGACAGGATTCTATGGCTACACCTTC
V: TRBV5-1
size: many
J: TRBJ1-2
D: .

CDR3: CASRETWAGYNSPLHF
DNA: TGTGCCAGCAGAGAAACTTGGGCTGGCTATAATTCACCCCTCCACTTT
V: TRBV12-3/TRBV12-4
size: .
J: TRBJ1-6
D: .